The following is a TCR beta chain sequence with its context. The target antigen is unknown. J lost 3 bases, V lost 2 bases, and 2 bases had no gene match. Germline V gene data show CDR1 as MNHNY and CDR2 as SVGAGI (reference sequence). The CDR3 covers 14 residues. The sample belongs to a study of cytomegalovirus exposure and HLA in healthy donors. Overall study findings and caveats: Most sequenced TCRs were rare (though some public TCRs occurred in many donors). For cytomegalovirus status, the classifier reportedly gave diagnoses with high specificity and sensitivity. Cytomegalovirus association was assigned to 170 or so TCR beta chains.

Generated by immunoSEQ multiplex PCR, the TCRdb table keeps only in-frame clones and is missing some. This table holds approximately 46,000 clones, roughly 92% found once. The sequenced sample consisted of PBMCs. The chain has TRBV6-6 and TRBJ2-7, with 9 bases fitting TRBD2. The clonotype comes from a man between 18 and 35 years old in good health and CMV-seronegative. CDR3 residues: CASSYEAGGYEQYF. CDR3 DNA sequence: TGTGCCAGCAGTTACGAAGCGGGAGGCTACGAGCAGTACTTC.